What follows describes a single T cell receptor beta chain. The antigen is not known. One end of the junction does not line up with germline, which may come from a read error. The data originate from a study of cytomegalovirus exposure and HLA in healthy donors. Study-level information: T cells numbering around 180 million yielded more than 100 million unique TCR beta sequences in an earlier analysis.

General study findings and limits: It was taken for granted in presence/absence analyses that sequencing depth across donors was roughly uniform. V- and J-gene trimming of TCR beta was linked (in a later analysis) to a missense DCLRE1C variant.

Donors had nominal health at sampling but likely had unrecorded immune exposures. Vbeta (60) and Jbeta (13) primers were used in the PCR. Some clones are missing from TCRdb's copy, which holds only in-frame ones; the method was immunoSEQ multiplex PCR. This sample has 36,000 or so clones, with 65% to 90% found just once. The sequence derives from a woman under 30 in good health and CMV-seronegative. The specimen was PBMCs.

Written as DNA, the CDR3 is TGTGCCGCCAGGGGCTCTAATTCACCCCTCAACTTT. Translated: CAARGSNSPLNF. J is TRBJ1-6 and V is TRBV27; possibly TRBD1 for D (6 bases). The CDR3 has 12 amino acids. The germline V gene has CDR1 MNHEY and CDR2 SMNVEV (reference sequence).